This is a list of T cell receptor beta chains from one sample in a study of T cell repertoires in cytomegalovirus infection. Their target antigens are unknown. Using its own MiXCR run on the reads, TCRdb lists one record per CDR3 protein. The repertoire has approximately 1,000,000 distinct CDR3 sequences, 31% of them found once; the top ten carry around 15%. Sequences were derived from cultured CD8+ T cells from PBMCs, sampled from culture after CMV antigen stimulation. These receptors came from a human donor in good health (CMV status not recorded). Some clones in this sample may be carry-over from other donors' samples. Each CDR3 is given with its conserved first and last residue. A D gene is named only where the DNA matches it firmly. For some rows the clone size is stated as once, few or many, or as a class when expanded; others skip it.

D	V	J	size	DNA	CDR3
-	TRBV7-3	TRBJ2-5	-	TGTGCCAGCAGCTTATTTGGGGGGCCAGAGACCCAGTACTTC	CASSLFGGPETQYF
-	TRBV19	TRBJ2-1	-	TGTGCCAGTAGTATTGGCGCAGGCGGAAATGAGCAGTTCTTC	CASSIGAGGNEQFF
-	TRBV7-6	TRBJ1-6	many	TGTGCCAGCAGCCGTTACCTGGGGATCGTAAATTCACCCCTCCACTTT	CASSRYLGIVNSPLHF
-	TRBV6-6	TRBJ1-2	-	TGTGCCAGCTACAGTACCGATAACTATGGCTACACCTTC	CASYSTDNYGYTF
TRBD2	TRBV12-3/TRBV12-4	TRBJ2-4	few	TGTGCCAGCGCAACTAGCGGGGGGGCCGGAAACATTCAGTACTTC	CASATSGGAGNIQYF
-	TRBV11-2	TRBJ2-5	few	TGTGCCAGCAGCTTAAGGGCAGGTCAAACGGAGACCCAGTACTTC	CASSLRAGQTETQYF
-	TRBV7-6	TRBJ2-5	-	TGTGTCAGCAGCTTAGCCAGGGCTGGGGAAGAGACCCAGTACTTC	CVSSLARAGEETQYF
TRBD2	TRBV5-4	TRBJ2-3	-	TGTGCCAGCAGCTCGGGGGGGTTTGGAGATACGCAGTATTTT	CASSSGGFGDTQYF
-	TRBV4-1	TRBJ2-3	-	TGTGCCAGCAGCCAAGAGGTTCGCACAGATACGCAGTATTTT	CASSQEVRTDTQYF
-	TRBV28	TRBJ1-5	few	TGTGCCACGAGGGATTATAGCAATCAGCCCCAGCATTTT	CATRDYSNQPQHF
TRBD2	TRBV7-2	TRBJ2-2	many	TGTGCCAGCAGCTTAGGCGGGCTGGCGGGGGGGCCGAGGACCGGGGAGCTGTTTTTT	CASSLGGLAGGPRTGELFF
TRBD1	TRBV6-1	TRBJ2-3	few	TGTGCCAGCAGTGAACCTTTCTGGACAGGCCGAACAGATACGCAGTATTTT	CASSEPFWTGRTDTQYF
-	TRBV10-3	TRBJ1-2	few	TGTGCCATCAGTGAGTCTAACGGAGGAATGATGTTAGGCTACACCTTC	CAISESNGGMMLGYTF
TRBD2	TRBV12-3/TRBV12-4	TRBJ2-1	-	TGTGCCAGCAGTTTAGGGGGTAGCGGGGGAATTTTTGATGAGCAGTTCTTC	CASSLGGSGGIFDEQFF
TRBD1	TRBV28	TRBJ2-1	-	TGTGCCAGCAGTTTTCCCCAAGACAGGGACCCCGCCTCCTACAATGAGCAGTTCTTC	CASSFPQDRDPASYNEQFF
-	TRBV4-1	TRBJ1-2	-	TGCGCCAGCAGCCAAGATCCGTACGACCTTAACTATGGCTACACCTTC	CASSQDPYDLNYGYTF
-	TRBV7-6	TRBJ2-4	few	TGTGCCAGCAGCGTTCGACAGCCGTGGGACATTCAGTACTTC	CASSVRQPWDIQYF
-	TRBV7-2	TRBJ1-1	many	TGTGCCAGCAGCTTAGGGCAGTGGGGGACCACTGAAGCTTTCTTT	CASSLGQWGTTEAFF
-	TRBV7-6	TRBJ2-3	many	TGTGCCAGCAGCCCGCTGGTAGGTACGCAGTATTTT	CASSPLVGTQYF
-	TRBV5-1	TRBJ2-7	-	TGCGCCAGCAGCTTGAGTTCTGGTACCGAGCAGTACTTC	CASSLSSGTEQYF
-	TRBV6-5	TRBJ2-3	many	TGTGCCAGCAGGCCAGCTGGGACCCTGGTTCCAGATACGCAGTATTTT	CASRPAGTLVPDTQYF
-	TRBV25-1	TRBJ1-1	few	TGTGCCAGCAGTGAAACCGCAAAGAACACTGAAGCTTTCTTT	CASSETAKNTEAFF
-	TRBV25-1	TRBJ2-5	few	TGTGCCAGCAGTGACCCGACTTACGAGACCCAGTACTTC	CASSDPTYETQYF
-	TRBV4-1	TRBJ2-2	many	TGCGCCAGCAGCCAAGATCGATATACCGGGGAGCTGTTTTTT	CASSQDRYTGELFF
-	TRBV19	TRBJ2-7	-	TGTGCCAGTAGTATAGACCCGGACCCCTCCTACGAGCAGTACTTC	CASSIDPDPSYEQYF
TRBD2	TRBV3-1	TRBJ2-5	-	TGTGCCAGCAGCCAAGGACAGCGGGGGGGCCAAGAGACCCAGTACTTC	CASSQGQRGGQETQYF
TRBD1	TRBV27	TRBJ1-1	-	TGTGCCAGCAGTTCACACCACAGGGGTGGCACTGAAGCTTTCTTT	CASSSHHRGGTEAFF
-	TRBV13	TRBJ2-5	few	TGTGCCAGCAGCTTGCAAACCCAAGAGACCCAGTACTTC	CASSLQTQETQYF
TRBD2	TRBV5-1	TRBJ2-7	few	TGCGCCAGCTCGCCAGCGGGGGCTCCCTACGAGCAGTACTTC	CASSPAGAPYEQYF
TRBD2	TRBV11-3	TRBJ2-2	-	TGTGCCAGCAGCTGGGAGCGGGACCCCACCGGGGAGCTGTTTTTT	CASSWERDPTGELFF
-	TRBV19	TRBJ2-5	-	TGTGCCAGTAGTATCTGGCAAGAAGAGACCCAGTACTTC	CASSIWQEETQYF
TRBD1	TRBV5-5	TRBJ2-1	-	TGTGCCAGCAGCCGGGGAGCAGGGGGCCATGAGCAGTTCTTC	CASSRGAGGHEQFF
-	TRBV12-3/TRBV12-4	TRBJ1-1	-	TGTGCCAGCACTATACGGGGGAACACTGAAGCTTTCTTT	CASTIRGNTEAFF
-	TRBV6-1	TRBJ2-1	-	TGTGCCAGCAGCCTGAGGCCAGGGGACAATGAGCAGTTCTTC	CASSLRPGDNEQFF
-	TRBV20-1	TRBJ2-6	-	TGCAGTGCTCCAGACCGGAGTAACGTCCTGACTTTC	CSAPDRSNVLTF